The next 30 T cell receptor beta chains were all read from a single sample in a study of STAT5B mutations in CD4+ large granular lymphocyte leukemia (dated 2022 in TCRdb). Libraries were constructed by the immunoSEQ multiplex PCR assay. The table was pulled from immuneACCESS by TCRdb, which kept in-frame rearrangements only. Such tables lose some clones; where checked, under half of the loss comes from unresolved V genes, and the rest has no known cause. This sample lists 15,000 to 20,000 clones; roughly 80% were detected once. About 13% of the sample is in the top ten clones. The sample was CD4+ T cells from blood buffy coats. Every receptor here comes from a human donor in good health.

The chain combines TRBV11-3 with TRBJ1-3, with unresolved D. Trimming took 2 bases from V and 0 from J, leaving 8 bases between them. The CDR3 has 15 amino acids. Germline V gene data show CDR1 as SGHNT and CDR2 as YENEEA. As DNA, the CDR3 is TGTGCCAGCAGCTTAAACTCCCTCTCTGGAAACACCATATATTTT. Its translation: CASSLNSLSGNTIYF.

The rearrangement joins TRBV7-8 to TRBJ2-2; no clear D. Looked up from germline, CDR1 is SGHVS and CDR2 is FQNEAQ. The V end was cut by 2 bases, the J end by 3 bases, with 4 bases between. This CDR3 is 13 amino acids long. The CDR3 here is CASSLRDTGELFF. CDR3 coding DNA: TGTGCCAGCAGCTTAAGGGACACCGGGGAGCTGTTTTTT.

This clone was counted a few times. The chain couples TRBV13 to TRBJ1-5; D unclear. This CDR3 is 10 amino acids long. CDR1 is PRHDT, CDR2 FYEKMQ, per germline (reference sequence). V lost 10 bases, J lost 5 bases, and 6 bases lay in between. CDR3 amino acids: CATPHQPQHF. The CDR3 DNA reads TGTGCCACCCCTCATCAGCCCCAGCATTTT.

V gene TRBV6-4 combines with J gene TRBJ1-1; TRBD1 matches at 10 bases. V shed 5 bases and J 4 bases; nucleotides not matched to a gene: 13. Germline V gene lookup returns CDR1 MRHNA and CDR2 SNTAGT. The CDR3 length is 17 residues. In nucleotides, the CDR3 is TGTGCCAGCAGTAAAGACAGGGGGCATATCATGAGCACTGAAGCTTTCTTT. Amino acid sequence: CASSKDRGHIMSTEAFF.

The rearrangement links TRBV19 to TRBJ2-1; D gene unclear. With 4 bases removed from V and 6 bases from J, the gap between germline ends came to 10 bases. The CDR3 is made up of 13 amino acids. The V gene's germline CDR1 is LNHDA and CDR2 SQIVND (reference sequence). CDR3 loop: CASSNTAGNEQFF. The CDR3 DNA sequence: TGTGCCAGTAGTAACACCGCTGGCAATGAGCAGTTCTTC.

CDR3 in amino acids: CAWGTAGAKTQYF. The CDR3 coding sequence is TGTGCCTGGGGTACAGCGGGGGCCAAGACCCAGTACTTC. V gene TRBV30 combines with J gene TRBJ2-5; 8 nucleotides align to TRBD2. CDR1 is GTSNPN, CDR2 SVGIG, per germline (reference sequence). The CDR3 loop spans 13 amino acids. V lost 5 bases to trimming and J lost 6 bases; unmatched junction nucleotides: 8.

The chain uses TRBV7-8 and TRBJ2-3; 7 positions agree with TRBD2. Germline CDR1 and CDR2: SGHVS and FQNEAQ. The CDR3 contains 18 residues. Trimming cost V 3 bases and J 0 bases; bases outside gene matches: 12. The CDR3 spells CASSFMASGGPSTDTQYF. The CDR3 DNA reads TGTGCCAGCAGCTTTATGGCTAGCGGCGGCCCAAGCACAGATACGCAGTATTTT.

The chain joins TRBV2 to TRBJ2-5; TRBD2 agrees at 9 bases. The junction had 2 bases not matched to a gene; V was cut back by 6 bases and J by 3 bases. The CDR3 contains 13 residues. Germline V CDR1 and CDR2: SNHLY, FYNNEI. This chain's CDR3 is CASRTSGKETQYF. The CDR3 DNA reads TGTGCCAGCAGGACTAGCGGAAAAGAGACCCAGTACTTC. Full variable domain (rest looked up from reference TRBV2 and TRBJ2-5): EPEVTQTPSHQVTQMGQEVILRCVPISNHLYFYWYRQILGQKVEFLVSFYNNEISEKSEIFDDQFSVERPDGSNFTLKIRSTKLEDSAMYFCASRTSGKETQYFGPGTRLLVL.

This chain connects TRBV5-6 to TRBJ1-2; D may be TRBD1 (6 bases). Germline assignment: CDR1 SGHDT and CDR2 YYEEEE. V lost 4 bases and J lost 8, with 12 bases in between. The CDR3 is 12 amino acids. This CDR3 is CASSLQGQGYTF. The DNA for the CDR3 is TGTGCCAGCAGCCTCCAGGGGCAAGGCTACACCTTC. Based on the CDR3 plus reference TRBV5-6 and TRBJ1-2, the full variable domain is DAGVTQSPTHLIKTRGQQVTLRCSPKSGHDTVSWYQQALGQGPQFIFQYYEEEERQRGNFPDRFSGHQFPNYSSELNVNALLLGDSALYLCASSLQGQGYTFGSGTRLTVV.

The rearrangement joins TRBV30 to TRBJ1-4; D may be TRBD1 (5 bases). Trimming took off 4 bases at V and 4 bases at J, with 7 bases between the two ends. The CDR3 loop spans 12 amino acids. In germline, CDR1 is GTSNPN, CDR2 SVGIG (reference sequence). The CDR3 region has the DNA TGTGCCTGGAAGGGGAATAATGAAAAACTGTTTTTT. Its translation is CAWKGNNEKLFF.

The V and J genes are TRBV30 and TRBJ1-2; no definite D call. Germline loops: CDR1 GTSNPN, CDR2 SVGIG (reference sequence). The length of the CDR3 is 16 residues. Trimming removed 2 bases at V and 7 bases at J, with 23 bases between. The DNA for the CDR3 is TGTGCCTGGAGTTACGGCATTGCCCGGATAGAAGTTGGCTACACCTTC. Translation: CAWSYGIARIEVGYTF.

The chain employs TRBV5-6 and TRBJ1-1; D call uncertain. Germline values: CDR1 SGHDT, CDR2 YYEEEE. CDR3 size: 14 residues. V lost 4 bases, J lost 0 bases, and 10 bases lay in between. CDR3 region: CASSRVLVNTEAFF. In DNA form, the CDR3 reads TGTGCCAGCAGCCGGGTATTAGTGAACACTGAAGCTTTCTTT.

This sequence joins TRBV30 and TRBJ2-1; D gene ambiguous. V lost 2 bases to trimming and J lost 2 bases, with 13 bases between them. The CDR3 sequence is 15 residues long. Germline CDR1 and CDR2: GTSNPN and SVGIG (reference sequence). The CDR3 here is CAWSHALTPYNEQFF. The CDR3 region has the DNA TGTGCCTGGAGTCATGCCCTGACCCCCTACAATGAGCAGTTCTTC.

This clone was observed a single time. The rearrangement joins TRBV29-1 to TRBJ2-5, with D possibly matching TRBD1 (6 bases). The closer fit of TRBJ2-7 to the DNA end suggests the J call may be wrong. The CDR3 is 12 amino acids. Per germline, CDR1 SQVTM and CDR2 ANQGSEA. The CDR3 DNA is TGCAGCGTAGCGGACAGCACCTACGAGCAGTACTTC. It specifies CSVADSTYEQYF.

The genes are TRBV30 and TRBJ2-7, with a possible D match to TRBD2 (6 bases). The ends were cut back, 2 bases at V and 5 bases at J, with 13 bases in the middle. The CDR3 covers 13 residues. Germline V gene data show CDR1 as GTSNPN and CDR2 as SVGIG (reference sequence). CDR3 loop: CAWSRNWGDEQYF. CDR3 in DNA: TGTGCCTGGAGTCGTAATTGGGGGGACGAGCAGTACTTC.

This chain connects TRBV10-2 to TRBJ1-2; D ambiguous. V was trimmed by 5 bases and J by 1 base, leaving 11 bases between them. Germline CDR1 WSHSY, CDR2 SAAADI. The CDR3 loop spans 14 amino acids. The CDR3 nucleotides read TGCGCCAGCAGTCCGGGAAATATTAACTATGGCTACACCTTC. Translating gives CASSPGNINYGYTF.

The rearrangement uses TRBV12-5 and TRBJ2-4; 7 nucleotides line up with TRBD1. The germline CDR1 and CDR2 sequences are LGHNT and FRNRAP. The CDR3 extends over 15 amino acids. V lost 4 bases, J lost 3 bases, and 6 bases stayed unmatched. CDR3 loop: CASGSGTVGKNIQYF. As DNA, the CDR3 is TGTGCTAGTGGTTCAGGGACAGTAGGCAAAAACATTCAGTACTTC.

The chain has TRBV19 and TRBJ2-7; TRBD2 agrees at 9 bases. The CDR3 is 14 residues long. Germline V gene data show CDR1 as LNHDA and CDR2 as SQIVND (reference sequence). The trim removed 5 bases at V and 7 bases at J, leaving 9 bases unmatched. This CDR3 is CASSSLAGMGEQYF. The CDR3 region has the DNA TGTGCCAGTAGTTCCCTAGCGGGAATGGGGGAGCAGTACTTC.

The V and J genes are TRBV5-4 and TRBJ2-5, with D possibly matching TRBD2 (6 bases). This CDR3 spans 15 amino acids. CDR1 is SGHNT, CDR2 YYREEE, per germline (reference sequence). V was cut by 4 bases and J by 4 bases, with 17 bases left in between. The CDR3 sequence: CASSLPLGGGETQYF. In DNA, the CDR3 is TGTGCCAGCAGCCTACCCCTGGGGGGAGGAGAGACCCAGTACTTC.

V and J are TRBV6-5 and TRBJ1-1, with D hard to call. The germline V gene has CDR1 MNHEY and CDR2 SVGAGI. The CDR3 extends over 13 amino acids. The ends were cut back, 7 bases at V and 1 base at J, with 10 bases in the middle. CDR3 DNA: TGTGCCAGCACCGCGACGGGGAACACTGAAGCTTTCTTT. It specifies CASTATGNTEAFF.

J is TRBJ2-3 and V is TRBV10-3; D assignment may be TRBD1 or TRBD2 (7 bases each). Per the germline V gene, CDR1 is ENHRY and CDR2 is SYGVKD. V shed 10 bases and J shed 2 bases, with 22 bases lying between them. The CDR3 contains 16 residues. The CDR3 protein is CATAIRGGQNTDTQYF. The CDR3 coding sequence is TGTGCCACCGCTATCAGGGGGGGTCAAAACACAGATACGCAGTATTTT.

The CDR3 nucleotides are TGTGCCTGGAGTGGTGGAGGGGGCGGGCAGCCCCAGCATTTT. Encoded protein: CAWSGGGGGQPQHF. The V gene is TRBV30, the J gene TRBJ1-5; 7 bases map to TRBD1. The junction had 7 bases not matched to a gene; V was cut back by 1 base and J by 7 bases. Germline CDR1 and CDR2: GTSNPN and SVGIG (reference sequence). CDR3 length: 14 residues. Full variable domain (remainder filled in from reference TRBV30 and TRBJ1-5): SQTIHQWPATLVQPVGSPLSLECTVEGTSNPNLYWYRQAAGRGLQLLFYSVGIGQISSEVPQNLSASRPQDRQFILSSKKLLLSDSGFYLCAWSGGGGGQPQHFGDGTRLSIL.

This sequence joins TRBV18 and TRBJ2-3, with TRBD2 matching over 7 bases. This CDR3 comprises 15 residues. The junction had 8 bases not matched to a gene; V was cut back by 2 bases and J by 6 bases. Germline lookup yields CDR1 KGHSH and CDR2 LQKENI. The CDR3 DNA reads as TGTGCCAGCTCACCAGGCAGGACTAGTTCTGATACGCAGTATTTT. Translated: CASSPGRTSSDTQYF.

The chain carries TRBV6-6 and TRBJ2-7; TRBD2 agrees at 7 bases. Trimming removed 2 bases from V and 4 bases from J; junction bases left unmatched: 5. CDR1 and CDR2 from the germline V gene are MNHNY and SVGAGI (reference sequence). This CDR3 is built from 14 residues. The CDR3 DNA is TGTGCCAGCAGTTACGAGCGGGAAATGTACGAGCAGTACTTC. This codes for CASSYEREMYEQYF.

The CDR3 loop reads CASIGSENHYEQYF. For the CDR3, the DNA is TGTGCCAGCATTGGGAGTGAAAACCACTACGAGCAGTACTTC. This chain uses TRBV6-5 with TRBJ2-7, with a tentative D call TRBD2 (5 bases). The CDR3 extends over 14 amino acids. Germline values: CDR1 MNHEY, CDR2 SVGAGI. V lost 7 bases to trimming and J lost 3 bases, with 16 bases between them.

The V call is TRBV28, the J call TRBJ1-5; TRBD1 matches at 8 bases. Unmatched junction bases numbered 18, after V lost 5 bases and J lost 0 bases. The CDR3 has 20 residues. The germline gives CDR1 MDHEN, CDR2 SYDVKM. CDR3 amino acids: CASSQGQEKGMWDSNQPQHF. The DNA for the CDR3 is TGTGCCAGCAGTCAGGGACAGGAGAAAGGGATGTGGGATAGCAATCAGCCCCAGCATTTT.

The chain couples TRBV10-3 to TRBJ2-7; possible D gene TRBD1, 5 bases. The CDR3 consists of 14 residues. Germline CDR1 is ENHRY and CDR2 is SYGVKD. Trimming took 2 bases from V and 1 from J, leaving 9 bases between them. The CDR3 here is CAISERTNSYEQYF. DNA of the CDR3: TGTGCCATCAGTGAGAGGACAAATTCCTACGAGCAGTACTTC.

CDR3 DNA sequence: TGTGCCAGCTCGCAGGGGGCGGGGAACACTGAAGCTTTCTTT. Amino acids: CASSQGAGNTEAFF. The chain couples TRBV18 to TRBJ1-1, with 8 bases identical to TRBD1. The germline V gene encodes CDR1 KGHSH and CDR2 LQKENI. Unmatched junction bases numbered 4, after V lost 6 bases and J lost 1 base. There are 14 residues in the CDR3.

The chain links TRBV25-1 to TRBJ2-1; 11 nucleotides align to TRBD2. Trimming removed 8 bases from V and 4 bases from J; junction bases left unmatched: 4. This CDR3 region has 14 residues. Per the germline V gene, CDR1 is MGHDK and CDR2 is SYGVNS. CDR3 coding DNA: TGTGCCAGCTACGGGACTAGCGGATACAATGAGCAGTTCTTC. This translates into CASYGTSGYNEQFF.

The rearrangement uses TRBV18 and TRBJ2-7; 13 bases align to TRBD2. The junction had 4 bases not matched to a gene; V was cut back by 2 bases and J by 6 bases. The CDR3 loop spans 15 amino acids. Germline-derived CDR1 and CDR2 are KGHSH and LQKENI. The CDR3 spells CASSPGLAGAGEQYF. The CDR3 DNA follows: TGTGCCAGCTCACCAGGACTAGCGGGAGCTGGCGAGCAGTACTTC.